This is a list of T cell receptor beta chains from one sample in a study. TCRdb reanalysed the 5' RACE reads using MiXCR and keeps one entry per CDR3 protein. The sample has about 62,000 distinct CDR3 sequences, around 30% seen once. What was sequenced was tumor-infiltrating naive CD4+ T cells sorted from the breast tumor. The receptors originated from a female donor with breast cancer. Both conserved end residues are part of each CDR3. A D gene is named only where the DNA matches it firmly. A row's size may be missing; if present it is once, few, many or a size class.

j_call: TRBJ1-5
clone_size: few
v_call: TRBV12-3/TRBV12-4
d_call: -
cdr3_aa: CASTITGLLSQPQHF
cdr3_nt: TGTGCCAGCACCATAACAGGGTTGTTAAGTCAGCCCCAGCATTTT

j_call: TRBJ1-3
clone_size: -
v_call: TRBV29-1
d_call: -
cdr3_aa: CSAGRGPGNTIYF
cdr3_nt: TGCAGCGCCGGGAGGGGCCCCGGAAACACCATATATTTT

j_call: TRBJ1-1
clone_size: -
v_call: TRBV9
d_call: -
cdr3_aa: CASSPSPRARAFF
cdr3_nt: TGTGCCAGCAGCCCGTCACCTAGGGCAAGAGCTTTCTTT

j_call: TRBJ2-3
clone_size: -
v_call: TRBV2
d_call: TRBD2
cdr3_aa: CASTLAFGTDTQYF
cdr3_nt: TGTGCCAGTACACTAGCGTTCGGCACAGATACGCAGTATTTT

j_call: TRBJ1-1
clone_size: many
v_call: TRBV7-2
d_call: -
cdr3_aa: CASSLDRAYMNTEAFF
cdr3_nt: TGTGCCAGCAGCTTAGATAGGGCCTACATGAACACTGAAGCTTTCTTT

j_call: TRBJ2-1
clone_size: once
v_call: TRBV7-9
d_call: -
cdr3_aa: CASSLSGRYNEQFF
cdr3_nt: TGTGCCAGCAGCTTATCGGGTAGATACAATGAGCAGTTCTTC

j_call: TRBJ2-2
clone_size: -
v_call: TRBV20-1
d_call: -
cdr3_aa: CSARVGGGELFF
cdr3_nt: TGCAGTGCTAGAGTCGGAGGCGGGGAGCTGTTTTTT

j_call: TRBJ1-3
clone_size: -
v_call: TRBV21-1
d_call: -
cdr3_aa: CASSKVLATASGNTIYF
cdr3_nt: TGTGCCAGCAGCAAAGTGCTAGCGACAGCCTCTGGAAACACCATATATTTT

j_call: TRBJ2-2
clone_size: many
v_call: TRBV6-2/TRBV6-3
d_call: -
cdr3_aa: CASSSNTGELFF
cdr3_nt: TGTGCCAGCAGTTCCAACACCGGGGAGCTGTTTTTT

j_call: TRBJ1-4
clone_size: -
v_call: TRBV7-2
d_call: -
cdr3_aa: CASSLGPNEKLFF
cdr3_nt: TGTGCCAGCAGCTTAGGCCCTAATGAAAAACTGTTTTTT

j_call: TRBJ2-7
clone_size: -
v_call: TRBV5-5
d_call: -
cdr3_aa: CASSLGLAQLYEQYF
cdr3_nt: TGTGCCAGCAGCTTAGGGCTAGCTCAACTCTACGAGCAGTACTTC

j_call: TRBJ2-1
clone_size: -
v_call: TRBV29-1
d_call: -
cdr3_aa: CSVDSIGYNEQFF
cdr3_nt: TGCAGCGTGGACAGCATTGGCTACAATGAGCAGTTCTTC

j_call: TRBJ2-1
clone_size: many
v_call: TRBV27
d_call: TRBD1
cdr3_aa: CASSLYGTGDTYNEQFF
cdr3_nt: TGTGCCAGCAGTTTATACGGGACAGGGGATACCTACAATGAGCAGTTCTTC

j_call: TRBJ2-1
clone_size: few
v_call: TRBV6-5
d_call: -
cdr3_aa: CASSPQFGEFGSYNEQFF
cdr3_nt: TGTGCCAGCAGCCCCCAGTTTGGGGAGTTTGGATCCTACAATGAGCAGTTCTTC

j_call: TRBJ2-3
clone_size: few
v_call: TRBV7-2
d_call: -
cdr3_aa: CASSRPWEDTQYF
cdr3_nt: TGTGCCAGCAGCCGCCCCTGGGAAGATACGCAGTATTTT

j_call: TRBJ2-1
clone_size: few
v_call: TRBV7-2
d_call: -
cdr3_aa: CASSLDARDEQFF
cdr3_nt: TGTGCCAGCAGCTTAGACGCACGGGATGAGCAGTTCTTC

j_call: TRBJ1-3
clone_size: -
v_call: TRBV9
d_call: -
cdr3_aa: CASSVASAGNTIYF
cdr3_nt: TGTGCCAGCAGCGTAGCGTCTGCTGGAAACACCATATATTTT

j_call: TRBJ2-2
clone_size: few
v_call: TRBV12-3/TRBV12-4
d_call: TRBD2
cdr3_aa: CASQRGPNTGELFF
cdr3_nt: TGTGCCAGCCAGCGGGGGCCGAACACCGGGGAGCTGTTTTTT

j_call: TRBJ1-2
clone_size: once
v_call: TRBV12-3/TRBV12-4
d_call: TRBD1
cdr3_aa: CAGSLGGTANYGYTF
cdr3_nt: TGTGCCGGCAGTTTAGGCGGGACAGCTAACTATGGCTACACCTTC

j_call: TRBJ1-2
clone_size: -
v_call: TRBV7-2
d_call: -
cdr3_aa: CASSLATQSSGYTF
cdr3_nt: TGTGCCAGCAGCTTAGCGACTCAGTCCTCTGGCTACACCTTC

j_call: TRBJ2-5
clone_size: few
v_call: TRBV5-1
d_call: TRBD2
cdr3_aa: CASSLTSGTQETQYF
cdr3_nt: TGCGCCAGCAGCTTGACTAGCGGGACACAAGAGACCCAGTACTTC

j_call: TRBJ2-2
clone_size: -
v_call: TRBV7-3
d_call: -
cdr3_aa: CASSEQYGELFF
cdr3_nt: TGTGCCAGCAGCGAGCAGTACGGGGAGCTGTTTTTT

j_call: TRBJ2-2
clone_size: -
v_call: TRBV7-9
d_call: -
cdr3_aa: CASSLEGRDTGELFF
cdr3_nt: TGTGCCAGCAGCTTAGAGGGTAGGGACACCGGGGAGCTGTTTTTT

j_call: TRBJ1-5
clone_size: many
v_call: TRBV5-1
d_call: TRBD1
cdr3_aa: CASSWGQGANQPQHF
cdr3_nt: TGCGCCAGCAGTTGGGGACAGGGGGCGAATCAGCCCCAGCATTTT

j_call: TRBJ2-7
clone_size: -
v_call: TRBV28
d_call: -
cdr3_aa: CASGGGQDPYEQYF
cdr3_nt: TGTGCCAGCGGGGGGGGACAGGACCCCTACGAGCAGTACTTC

j_call: TRBJ1-5
clone_size: few
v_call: TRBV20-1
d_call: -
cdr3_aa: CSARDSVGQPQHF
cdr3_nt: TGCAGTGCTAGAGATTCCGTTGGGCAGCCCCAGCATTTT

j_call: TRBJ2-3
clone_size: many
v_call: TRBV20-1
d_call: -
cdr3_aa: CSARDSSHPQYF
cdr3_nt: TGCAGTGCTAGAGATAGTTCTCACCCGCAGTATTTT

j_call: TRBJ2-6
clone_size: few
v_call: TRBV20-1
d_call: -
cdr3_aa: CSARDRSGANVLTF
cdr3_nt: TGCAGTGCTAGAGATAGGTCTGGGGCCAACGTCCTGACTTTC

j_call: TRBJ1-6
clone_size: few
v_call: TRBV7-8
d_call: -
cdr3_aa: CASSLPSGSMGDSPLHF
cdr3_nt: TGTGCCAGCAGCTTACCTTCCGGCTCAATGGGCGATTCACCCCTCCACTTT

j_call: TRBJ2-2
clone_size: few
v_call: TRBV7-6
d_call: -
cdr3_aa: CASIKGVQGTGELFF
cdr3_nt: TGTGCCAGCATCAAGGGGGTTCAGGGCACCGGGGAGCTGTTTTTT

j_call: TRBJ2-5
clone_size: -
v_call: TRBV20-1
d_call: TRBD2
cdr3_aa: CSARPGGETQYF
cdr3_nt: TGCAGTGCCAGACCGGGGGGGGAGACCCAGTACTTC

j_call: TRBJ1-5
clone_size: -
v_call: TRBV18
d_call: -
cdr3_aa: CASSPSGGTDQPQHF
cdr3_nt: TGTGCCAGCTCACCATCTGGCGGTACCGATCAGCCCCAGCATTTT